This T cell receptor beta chain was sequenced in a study of blood T cells in healthy people across ages (dated by TCRdb to between 2014 and 2016). Study-wide context: In model experiments, roughly one uniquely barcoded TCR beta cDNA molecule per two T cells was captured by template switching. Donors were grouped into four age groups: young (average roughly 17 years), middle-aged (approximately 41), aged (around 56) and long-lived (around 80). Two additional independent replicas of 1 million unique cDNA reads from the same blood draw were analyzed for two donors (one aged 18 to 30 and one aged 80 or older). To avoid experimental bias, donors of different ages were distributed randomly across sequencing lanes. Age-related changes in TCR beta repertoire diversity were measured in the study by deep sequencing normalized with unique cDNA molecular identifiers.

This clonotype was recorded a few times. Its antigen target is currently unknown. Per-nucleotide qualities are absent, and no much larger clonotype sits a single base away. Library method: 5' RACE. TCRdb shows the sequencer as Illumina HiSeq 2500. A second roughly 6 to 11 cycle PCR used a sample-barcoded 5' primer and a J-beta primer mix. A unique molecular identifier was introduced onto each TCR beta cDNA molecule by a template-switch 5' adaptor carrying 12 random nucleotides. Each sample yielded at least 2.5 million CDR3-containing paired-end reads. The Mint cDNA synthesis kit, primed by a TRBC-specific oligonucleotide, was used to synthesize first-strand cDNA from all RNA. Following uracil-DNA glycosylase treatment, a first 18-cycle PCR with universal primers M1SS and BC2_uni_R was performed on all cDNA. In the authors' own workflow: For normalization, 1 million high-quality reads were randomly selected from each sample, with every read carrying a distinct molecular identifier. Reads sharing molecular identifiers were discarded rather than binned into consensus sequences. CDR3 identification, clonotype clustering and error correction used MiTCR with a Q25 quality threshold and the strictest error-elimination algorithm. A nonparametric unseen species model with Euler transformation was used to estimate a lower bound on total TCR beta diversity. TCRdb reprocessing: public reads trimmed at Q25 with fastp, clones called with MiXCR, in-frame beta chains kept. Merged by CDR3 protein, the rows form single entries marked with the most common genes and DNA. These V and J calls rely on TCRdb rather than the paper's analysis. The sample records just over 1 million distinct CDR3 sequences, less than 50% of which are singletons. The biggest ten clones account for 15% to 20% of the sample.

The CDR3 runs 16 residues from the cysteine to the phenylalanine. The DNA shown is the 48-base CDR3, in frame from base 1. V is reduced by 3 bases and J by 4 bases, leaving a spacing of 17 bases between them. Based on the germline V gene, the CDR1 and CDR2 sequences are SGDLS and YYNGEE. The roughly 37 donors, aged about 6 to 100 years, were systemically healthy Caucasian individuals from Russia. Each donor gave roughly 9.5 milliliters of peripheral blood, collected into EDTA-treated Vacutainer tubes. Ficoll-Paque density-gradient centrifugation was used to isolate PBMCs, with at least 7 million per sample. Trizol reagent was used to extract total RNA from the PBMCs, yielding at least 5.5 micrograms per sample. The percentages of naive CD45RAhigh/CD27high T cells were determined by flow cytometry on a PBMC aliquot from every donor. On the study overall, not on this receptor specifically: Because the CMV infection status of the donors was unknown, age-related changes in expanded clonotypes may potentially have been confounded. The long-lived group showed more naive CD4+ T cells, fewer expanded clones and increased TCR diversity than the aged group, suggesting age selection. Bulk unsorted PBMC profiling prevented conclusive comparison of naive and antigen-experienced compartments. Observed TCR beta diversity per million T cells fell roughly linearly with age, and a significant reduction was already apparent by age roughly 40. Estimates of total diversity based on one million sequenced T cells were considered lower bounds and underestimates. Observed TCR beta diversity correlated strongly with the percentage of naive T cells measured by flow cytometry.

The receptor was isolated from a woman aged 60-70 years in good health. The V and J segments used are TRBV9 and TRBJ2-1; tentative D gene TRBD2, with 6 bases matching. What was sequenced was blood. The DNA sequence is as follows: TGTGCCAGCAGCGCCCCGGGAGCGGAGTCATACAATGAGCAGTTCTTC. Translated, this gives CASSAPGAESYNEQFF.